Below, 18 T cell receptor beta chains from the same sample are listed, as sequenced in a study of blood T cell repertoires in COVID-19 (dated by TCRdb to the early 2020s). Library generation was performed with the immunoSEQ multiplex PCR assay. The clones in this table, taken by TCRdb from immuneACCESS, are in-frame only. Not every clone is retained; where verified, under half of the shortfall comes from an unresolved V gene, and the cause of the rest is unknown. The sample table lists about 200,000 clones, approximately 84% of them with a count of one. The ten largest clones take up approximately 6.9% of the sample. Sequenced: peripheral blood. These TCRs come from a human donor with acute or convalescent COVID-19. The donor label of this sample is uncertain.

With respect to this clone: One junction end disagrees with the germline gene, perhaps due to a read error. The chain combines TRBV7-9 with TRBJ2-2; 7 bases line up with TRBD2. The V gene's germline CDR1 is SEHNR and CDR2 FQNEAQ (reference sequence). The length of the CDR3 is 17 residues. The DNA of the CDR3 is TGTGCCAGCACCTTAGGGGAGGGCAGGCGAGCCACCGGGGAGCTGTTTTTT. Its protein is CASTLGEGRRATGELFF. Based on the CDR3 plus reference TRBV7-9 and TRBJ2-2, the full variable domain is DTGVSQNPRHKITKRGQNVTFRCDPISEHNRLYWYRQTLGQGPEFLTYFQNEAQLEKSRLLSDRFSAERPKGSFSTLEIQRTEQGDSAMYLCASTLGEGRRATGELFFGEGSRLTVL.

The chain uses TRBV28 and TRBJ2-1; no reliable D call. Trimming took off 6 bases at V and 6 bases at J, with 9 bases between the two ends. CDR3 size: 12 residues. Germline assignment: CDR1 MDHEN and CDR2 SYDVKM. The CDR3 sequence is CASREQINEQFF. The DNA of the CDR3 is TGTGCCAGCAGGGAACAGATCAATGAGCAGTTCTTC.

V gene TRBV25-1 combines with J gene TRBJ2-7; 8 positions agree with TRBD2. V gave up 5 bases and J gave up 0 bases; unmatched junction bases: 3. The CDR3 spans 14 residues. From germline, CDR1 is MGHDK and CDR2 SYGVNS. The CDR3 bases are TGTGCCAGCAGTTATAGCGGGGTCTCCTACGAGCAGTACTTC. It encodes CASSYSGVSYEQYF.

This clone occurred a few times. V is TRBV5-6 and J is TRBJ2-1; 8 nucleotides match TRBD2. The ends lost 0 bases at V and 4 bases at J; junction bases unmatched: 3. This CDR3 has 15 amino acids. Germline CDR1 is SGHDT and CDR2 is YYEEEE. This CDR3 is CASSLELADYNEQFF. The CDR3 DNA follows: TGTGCCAGCAGCTTGGAACTAGCGGATTACAATGAGCAGTTCTTC.

This clone turned up a few times. J is TRBJ2-2 and V is TRBV2; 8 bases agree with TRBD1. V trimming: 8 bases; J trimming: 1 base; junction bases outside the gene matches: 6. The germline gives CDR1 SNHLY, CDR2 FYNNEI. CDR3 size: 15 residues. The CDR3 DNA sequence: TGTGCCAGCGGTAGAGGGACAGGGAACACCGGGGAGCTGTTTTTT. It encodes CASGRGTGNTGELFF.

The chain has TRBV28 and TRBJ1-5; D uncertain. V was shortened by 4 bases and J by 4 bases, with 11 bases between the two germline ends. The CDR3 has 14 residues. Germline assignment: CDR1 MDHEN and CDR2 SYDVKM. The DNA for the CDR3 is TGTGCCAGCAGTTCACCGGCAGGTAATCAGCCCCAGCATTTT. The encoded protein is CASSSPAGNQPQHF.

This chain links TRBV7-8 with TRBJ1-2; no clear D. V was cut by 7 bases and J by 8 bases, with 14 bases left in between. Germline values: CDR1 SGHVS, CDR2 FQNEAQ. This CDR3 has 12 residues. DNA of the CDR3: TGTGCCAGCAACCTTGAAGGGAGCGGCTACACCTTC. This sequence encodes CASNLEGSGYTF.

The chain joins TRBV19 to TRBJ2-1; 15 nucleotides agree with TRBD2. This CDR3 is built from 17 residues. Germline lookup yields CDR1 LNHDA and CDR2 SQIVND (reference sequence). The J segment lost 7 bases and the V segment lost 0 bases, leaving 4 bases of the junction unmatched. The CDR3 bases are TGTGCCAGTAGTATAGATCAAGGGACTAGCGGGAGGAATGAGCAGTTCTTC. Amino acid sequence: CASSIDQGTSGRNEQFF.

This clone was found a few times. The rearrangement uses TRBV7-6 and TRBJ2-7, with a tentative D call TRBD2 (7 bases). The CDR3 is 16 residues long. Per germline, CDR1 SGHVS and CDR2 FNYEAQ. Trimming cost V 4 bases and J 6 bases, with 22 bases left between them. In DNA, the CDR3 is TGTGCCAGCAGCTCCGGGGGGCAGGGTGGGTTAACCGAGCAGTACTTC. It translates to CASSSGGQGGLTEQYF.

The chain links TRBV9 to TRBJ1-2; tentative D call: TRBD1 (5 bases). V dropped 0 bases and J dropped 3 bases, with 12 bases sitting between them. Germline V gene lookup returns CDR1 SGDLS and CDR2 YYNGEE. The CDR3 sequence is 15 residues long. CDR3: CASSVGGGGDYGYTF. The CDR3 nucleotides read TGTGCCAGCAGCGTAGGTGGGGGAGGTGACTATGGCTACACCTTC.

The gene calls are TRBV5-1 and TRBJ1-2; 7 bases are a match to TRBD1. The CDR3 length is 17 residues. In germline, CDR1 is SGHRS, CDR2 YFSETQ. V was clipped by 4 bases and J by 6 bases; unmatched bases: 18. The CDR3 sequence: CASSPGGTVSYWDGYTF. CDR3 nucleotides: TGCGCCAGCAGCCCTGGGGGGACAGTTAGCTACTGGGATGGCTACACCTTC.

V is TRBV20-1 and J is TRBJ1-5; D unclear. Per germline, CDR1 DFQATT and CDR2 SNEGSKA (reference sequence). Trimming removed 3 bases at V and 7 bases at J, with 10 bases between. The CDR3 totals 12 residues. The DNA for the CDR3 is TGCAGTGCTAGTACGGGGAACCAGCCCCAGCATTTT. It codes for CSASTGNQPQHF.

The chain carries TRBV7-9 and TRBJ1-2; no clear D gene. From germline, CDR1 is SEHNR and CDR2 FQNEAQ (reference sequence). Trimming left V 1 base short and J 7 bases short, with 16 bases between. This CDR3 has 15 residues. CDR3 sequence (DNA): TGTGCCAGCAGCTTAGACCCCCGCGCCCCAAGTGGCTACACCTTC. Translated, it gives CASSLDPRAPSGYTF.

This clone has just one count. The genes are TRBV18 and TRBJ2-2, with D possibly TRBD2 on 5 matching bases. The ends were cut back, 6 bases at V and 1 base at J, with 9 bases in the middle. This CDR3 has 14 amino acids. Per germline, CDR1 KGHSH and CDR2 LQKENI. The CDR3 nucleotides read TGTGCCAGCTCCGTGGCGGGGAACACCGGGGAGCTGTTTTTT. It translates to CASSVAGNTGELFF.

This clone came up a few times. The chain recombines TRBV6-5 with TRBJ1-5; a weak D match, TRBD1 (6 bases). The CDR3 is made up of 13 amino acids. Germline assignment: CDR1 MNHEY and CDR2 SVGAGI. Trimming took 8 bases from V and 2 from J, leaving 10 bases between them. The CDR3 loop reads CASSGARNQPQHF. The CDR3 DNA reads TGTGCCAGCTCAGGGGCGCGCAATCAGCCCCAGCATTTT.

The genes are TRBV30 and TRBJ1-6, with D possibly TRBD1 on 5 matching bases. CDR1 is GTSNPN and CDR2 is SVGIG in the germline V gene (reference sequence). This CDR3 comprises 12 residues. V was trimmed by 0 bases and J by 16 bases, leaving 13 bases between them. The CDR3 protein is CAWSVGVAKLHF. DNA for the CDR3: TGTGCCTGGAGTGTAGGGGTAGCCAAACTCCACTTT. Together with reference TRBV30 and TRBJ1-6, the CDR3 gives the full variable domain: SQTIHQWPATLVQPVGSPLSLECTVEGTSNPNLYWYRQAAGRGLQLLFYSVGIGQISSEVPQNLSASRPQDRQFILSSKKLLLSDSGFYLCAWSVGVAKLHFGNGTRLTVT.

V gene TRBV27 combines with J gene TRBJ1-4; TRBD1 aligns across 7 bases. This CDR3 region has 14 residues. After removal of 5 bases from V and 3 bases from J, the junction contained 3 bases not matched to a gene. Germline CDR1 and CDR2: MNHEY and SMNVEV (reference sequence). In nucleotides, the CDR3 is TGTGCCAGCAGTGGCGGGACAGCTAATGAAAAACTGTTTTTT. Its translation: CASSGGTANEKLFF.

The chain uses TRBV18 and TRBJ1-5; 7 nucleotides align to TRBD1. The CDR3 is made up of 14 amino acids. Germline lookup yields CDR1 KGHSH and CDR2 LQKENI. After removal of 5 bases from V and 9 bases from J, the junction contained 10 bases not matched to a gene. This chain's CDR3 is CASSSGTEIGPQHF. CDR3 nucleotide sequence: TGTGCCAGCTCATCCGGGACAGAGATCGGGCCCCAGCATTTT.